This is a list of T cell receptor beta chains from one sample in a study of T cell responses to AZD1222 COVID-19 vaccine. Sequencing used immunoSEQ multiplex PCR; TCRdb keeps in-frame clones, though not all of them. The sample consists of some 150,000 clones, around 85% of them appearing once. Sequences were derived from peripheral blood, sampled after recovery from COVID-19. These receptors all stem from an adult who had recovered from COVID-19. Each CDR3 is given with its conserved first and last residue. A D gene is named only where the DNA matches it firmly. Some rows have no size entry. The others give once, few or many, or a class for an expanded clone.

TRBV15,15,TRBJ1-3,-,once,CATSRGTPGGNTIYF,TGTGCCACCAGCAGAGGTACCCCCGGTGGAAACACCATATATTTT
TRBV11-2,13,TRBJ2-7,-,-,CASSLDSPSEQYF,TGTGCCAGCAGCTTGGACTCCCCATCCGAGCAGTACTTC
TRBV7-2,15,TRBJ1-2,-,-,CASSPQLDSAYGYTF,TGTGCCAGCAGCCCCCAACTAGACAGTGCTTATGGCTACACCTTC
TRBV28,15,TRBJ1-3,-,-,CASSLVPGGGNTIYF,TGTGCCAGCAGTTTAGTCCCGGGAGGGGGAAACACCATATATTTT
TRBV20-1,11,TRBJ2-1,-,few,CSAWDSLEQFF,TGCAGTGCGTGGGACTCCTTAGAGCAGTTCTTC
TRBV5-6,15,TRBJ1-1,-,few,CASSLGLTMNTEAFF,TGTGCCAGCAGCTTGGGGCTAACCATGAACACTGAAGCTTTCTTT
TRBV28,14,TRBJ1-5,TRBD1,-,CASRTGYSNQPQHF,TGTGCCAGCAGGACAGGGTATAGCAATCAGCCCCAGCATTTT
TRBV4-3,13,TRBJ2-7,-,-,CASSQGRSYEQYF,TGCGCCAGCAGCCAGGGCAGATCCTACGAGCAGTACTTC
TRBV10-3,16,TRBJ2-1,-,few,CAISESGDTFYNEQFF,TGTGCCATCAGTGAGTCCGGGGACACTTTCTACAATGAGCAGTTCTTC
TRBV24-1,16,TRBJ2-3,TRBD1,-,CATSDPGQGSTDTQYF,TGTGCCACCAGTGATCCCGGACAGGGTAGCACAGATACGCAGTATTTT
TRBV2,11,TRBJ2-7,-,-,CASSEGSSQYF,TGTGCCAGCAGTGAGGGCAGTTCGCAGTACTTC
TRBV4-1,15,TRBJ1-4,-,-,CASSLGRAFNEKLFF,TGCGCCAGCAGCCTAGGGCGGGCCTTTAATGAAAAACTGTTTTTT
TRBV9,14,TRBJ2-7,-,-,CASSVQGLAGEQYF,TGTGCCAGCAGCGTACAGGGGCTAGCAGGCGAGCAGTACTTC
TRBV28,16,TRBJ2-4,-,-,CASSLHTGEAKNIQYF,TGTGCCAGCAGTTTACACACAGGCGAAGCCAAAAACATTCAGTACTTC
TRBV10-1,15,TRBJ2-7,TRBD2,-,CASSPRLAGAIEQYF,TGCGCCAGCAGCCCCCGACTAGCGGGAGCCATCGAGCAGTACTTC
TRBV27,16,TRBJ1-1,-,-,CASSQYPPDHNTEAFF,TGTGCCAGCAGTCAATACCCCCCGGACCACAACACTGAAGCTTTCTTT
TRBV7-3,11,TRBJ1-5,-,-,CASSLTQPQHF,TGTGCCAGCAGCTTAACTCAGCCCCAGCATTTT
TRBV7-8,17,TRBJ2-2,-,-,CASTKSTGTGNTGELFF,TGTGCCAGCACCAAATCTACCGGGACGGGGAACACCGGGGAGCTGTTTTTT
TRBV19,14,TRBJ2-1,-,-,CASSIQGRYNEQFF,TGTGCCAGTAGTATCCAGGGGCGGTACAATGAGCAGTTCTTC
TRBV5-1,14,TRBJ2-5,TRBD1,-,CASSEGTGKETQYF,TGCGCCAGCAGCGAAGGGACAGGGAAAGAGACCCAGTACTTC
TRBV7-8,16,TRBJ1-5,-,-,CASSLVSTGSLGPQHF,TGTGCCAGCAGCTTAGTCTCTACAGGCTCGTTAGGGCCCCAGCATTTT
TRBV7-9,11,TRBJ2-7,-,-,CASSFGHEQYF,TGTGCCAGCAGCTTTGGACACGAGCAGTACTTC
TRBV28,16,TRBJ1-3,TRBD1,-,CASSPGTGYSGNTIYF,TGTGCCAGCAGCCCCGGGACAGGATACTCTGGAAACACCATATATTTT
TRBV6-5,12,TRBJ1-1,-,-,CASSYRNTEAFF,TGTGCCAGCAGCTACAGGAACACTGAAGCTTTCTTT
TRBV9,16,TRBJ2-7,TRBD1,-,CASSVGDRTGVHEQYF,TGTGCCAGCAGCGTAGGTGATCGGACAGGGGTACACGAGCAGTACTTC
TRBV7-3,20,TRBJ1-3,TRBD1,once,CASSLAVGQVRFVCGNTIYF,TGTGCCAGCAGCCTCGCTGTTGGACAGGTCCGATTCGTCTGTGGAAACACCATATATTTT
TRBV7-9,13,TRBJ1-2,-,-,CASSPGRSLGYTF,TGTGCCAGCAGCCCAGGCCGATCCTTGGGCTACACCTTC
TRBV10-3,18,TRBJ2-7,TRBD1,once,CAISPAGTGGAGDYEQYF,TGTGCCATCAGTCCTGCCGGGACAGGGGGCGCGGGGGACTACGAGCAGTACTTC
TRBV12-3/TRBV12-4,12,TRBJ2-7,-,-,CASRVGVYEQYF,TGTGCCAGCCGCGTCGGGGTATACGAGCAGTACTTC
TRBV28,17,TRBJ2-7,TRBD1,-,CASSLWGSTGTSYEQYF,TGTGCCAGCAGTTTATGGGGATCGACAGGGACCTCCTACGAGCAGTACTTC
TRBV28,13,TRBJ2-5,-,-,CAIGDPRWETQYF,TGTGCCATTGGGGACCCCCGGTGGGAGACCCAGTACTTC